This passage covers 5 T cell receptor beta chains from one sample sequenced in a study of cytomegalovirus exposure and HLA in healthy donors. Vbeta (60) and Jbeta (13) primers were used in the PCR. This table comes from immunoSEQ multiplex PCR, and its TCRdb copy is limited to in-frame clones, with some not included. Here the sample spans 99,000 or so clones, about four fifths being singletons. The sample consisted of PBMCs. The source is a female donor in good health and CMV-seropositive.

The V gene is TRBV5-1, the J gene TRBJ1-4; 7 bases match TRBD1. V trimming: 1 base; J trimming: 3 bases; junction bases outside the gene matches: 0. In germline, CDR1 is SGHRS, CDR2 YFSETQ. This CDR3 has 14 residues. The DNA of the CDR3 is TGCGCCAGCAGCTTGCAGGGGGCTAATGAAAAACTGTTTTTT. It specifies CASSLQGANEKLFF.

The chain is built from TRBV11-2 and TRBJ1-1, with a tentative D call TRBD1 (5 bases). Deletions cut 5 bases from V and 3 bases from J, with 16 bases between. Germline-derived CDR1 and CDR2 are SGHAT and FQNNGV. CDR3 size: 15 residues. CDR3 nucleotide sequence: TGTGCCAGCAGCCAAGTATCAGGGTTGGACACTGAAGCTTTCTTT. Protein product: CASSQVSGLDTEAFF.

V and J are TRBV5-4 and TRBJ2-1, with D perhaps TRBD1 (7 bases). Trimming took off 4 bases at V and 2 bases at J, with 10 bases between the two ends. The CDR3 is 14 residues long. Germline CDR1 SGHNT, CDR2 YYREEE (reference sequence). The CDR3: CASSGGTAYNEQFF. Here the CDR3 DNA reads TGTGCCAGCAGCGGCGGGACAGCCTACAATGAGCAGTTCTTC.

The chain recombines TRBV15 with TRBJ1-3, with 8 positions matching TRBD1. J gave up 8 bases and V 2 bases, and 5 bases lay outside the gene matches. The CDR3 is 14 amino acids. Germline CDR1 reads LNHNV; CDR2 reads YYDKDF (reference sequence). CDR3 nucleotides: TGTGCCACCAGCAGACCGGACAGGGCGGACACCATATATTTT. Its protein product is CATSRPDRADTIYF.

CDR3: CASRPPGGRKTQYF. CDR3 in DNA: TGTGCCAGCAGGCCCCCGGGGGGCAGGAAGACCCAGTACTTC. The gene calls are TRBV6-5 and TRBJ2-5, with D maybe TRBD2 (7 bases). Germline CDR1 reads MNHEY; CDR2 reads SVGAGI. The CDR3 is 14 residues long. Trimming removed 6 bases at V and 6 bases at J, with 17 bases between.